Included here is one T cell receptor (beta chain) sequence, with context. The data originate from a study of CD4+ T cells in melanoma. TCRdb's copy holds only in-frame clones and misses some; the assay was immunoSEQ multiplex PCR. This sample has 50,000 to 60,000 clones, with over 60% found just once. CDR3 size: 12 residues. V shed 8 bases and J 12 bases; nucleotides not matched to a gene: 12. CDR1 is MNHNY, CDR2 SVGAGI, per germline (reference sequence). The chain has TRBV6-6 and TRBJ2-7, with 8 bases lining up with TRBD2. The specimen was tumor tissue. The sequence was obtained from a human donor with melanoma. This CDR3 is CASCNPTSEVYF. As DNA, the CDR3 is TGTGCCAGCTGTAATCCGACTAGCGAGGTGTACTTC.